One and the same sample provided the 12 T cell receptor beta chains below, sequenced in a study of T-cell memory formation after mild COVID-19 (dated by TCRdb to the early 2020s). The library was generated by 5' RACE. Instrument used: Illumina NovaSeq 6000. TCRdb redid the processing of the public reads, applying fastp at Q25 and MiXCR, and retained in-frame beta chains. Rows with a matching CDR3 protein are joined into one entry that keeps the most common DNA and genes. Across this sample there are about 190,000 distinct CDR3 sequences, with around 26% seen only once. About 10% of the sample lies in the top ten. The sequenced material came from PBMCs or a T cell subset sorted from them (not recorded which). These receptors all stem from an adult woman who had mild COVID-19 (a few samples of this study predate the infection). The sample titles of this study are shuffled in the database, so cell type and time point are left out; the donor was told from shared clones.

CDR3 coding DNA: TGTGCCAGCAGCTTAGGATCCGGGCCTAACTATGGCTACACCTTC. This sequence encodes CASSLGSGPNYGYTF. This sequence joins TRBV7-9 and TRBJ1-2; D is unresolved. Germline-derived CDR1 and CDR2 are SEHNR and FQNEAQ (reference sequence). The CDR3 has 15 residues. V shed 1 base and J shed 0 bases, with 9 bases lying between them.

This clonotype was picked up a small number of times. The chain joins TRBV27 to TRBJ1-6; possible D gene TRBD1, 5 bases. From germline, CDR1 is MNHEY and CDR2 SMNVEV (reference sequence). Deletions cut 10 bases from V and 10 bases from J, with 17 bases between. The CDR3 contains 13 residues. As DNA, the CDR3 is TGTGCCACCTACCGGGACCCTTTGTCACCCCTCCACTTT. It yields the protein CATYRDPLSPLHF.

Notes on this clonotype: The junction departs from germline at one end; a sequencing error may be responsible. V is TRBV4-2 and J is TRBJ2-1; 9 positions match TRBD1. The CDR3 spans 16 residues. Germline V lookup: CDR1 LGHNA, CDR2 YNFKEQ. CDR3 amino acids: CASSQAGQGTYDEQFF. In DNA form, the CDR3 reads TGTGCCAGCAGCCAAGCGGGACAGGGTACCTACGATGAGCAGTTCTTC.

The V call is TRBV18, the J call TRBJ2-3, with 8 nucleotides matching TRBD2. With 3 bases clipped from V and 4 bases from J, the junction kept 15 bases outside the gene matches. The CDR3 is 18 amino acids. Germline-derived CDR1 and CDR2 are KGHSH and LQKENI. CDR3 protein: CASSPGLGPPGSADTQYF. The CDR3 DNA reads TGTGCCAGCTCACCGGGACTAGGACCCCCGGGGTCGGCAGATACGCAGTATTTT.

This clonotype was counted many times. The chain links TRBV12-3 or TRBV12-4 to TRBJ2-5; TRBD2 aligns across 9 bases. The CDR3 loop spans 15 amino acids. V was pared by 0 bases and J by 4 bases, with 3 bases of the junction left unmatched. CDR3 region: CASSLAQAGGETQYF. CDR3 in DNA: TGTGCCAGCAGTTTAGCGCAAGCGGGGGGAGAGACCCAGTACTTC.

The CDR3 is CASSVGLAGATYNEQFF. CDR3 sequence (DNA): TGCGCCAGCAGCGTGGGACTAGCGGGAGCGACCTACAATGAGCAGTTCTTC. This chain uses TRBV5-1 with TRBJ2-1, with 14 bases matching TRBD2. The germline gives CDR1 SGHRS, CDR2 YFSETQ. The CDR3 contains 17 residues. The V gene end was trimmed by 4 bases and the J gene end by 2 bases; junction bases not matched to a gene: 5.

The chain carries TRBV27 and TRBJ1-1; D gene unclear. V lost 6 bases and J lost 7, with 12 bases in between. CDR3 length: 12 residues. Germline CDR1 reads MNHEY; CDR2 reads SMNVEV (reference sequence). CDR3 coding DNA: TGTGCCAGCAGCCCGCAGGTGGGTGAAGCTTTCTTT. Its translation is CASSPQVGEAFF.

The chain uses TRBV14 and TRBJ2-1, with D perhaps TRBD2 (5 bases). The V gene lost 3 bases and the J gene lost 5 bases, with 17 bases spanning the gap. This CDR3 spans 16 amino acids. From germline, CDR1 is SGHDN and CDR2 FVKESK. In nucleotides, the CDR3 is TGTGCCAGCAGCCAGGGGTACGTGGGAGTTAACAATGAGCAGTTCTTC. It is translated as CASSQGYVGVNNEQFF. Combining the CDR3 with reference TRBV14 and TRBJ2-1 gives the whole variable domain EAGVTQFPSHSVIEKGQTVTLRCDPISGHDNLYWYRRVMGKEIKFLLHFVKESKQDESGMPNNRFLAERTGGTYSTLKVQPAELEDSGVYFCASSQGYVGVNNEQFFGPGTRLTVL.

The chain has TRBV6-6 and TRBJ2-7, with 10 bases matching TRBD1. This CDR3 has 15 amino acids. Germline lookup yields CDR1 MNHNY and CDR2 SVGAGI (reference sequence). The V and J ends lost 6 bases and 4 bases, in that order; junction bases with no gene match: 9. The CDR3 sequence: CASSIGTGVRYEQYF. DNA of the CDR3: TGTGCCAGCAGCATCGGGACAGGGGTTCGGTACGAGCAGTACTTC.

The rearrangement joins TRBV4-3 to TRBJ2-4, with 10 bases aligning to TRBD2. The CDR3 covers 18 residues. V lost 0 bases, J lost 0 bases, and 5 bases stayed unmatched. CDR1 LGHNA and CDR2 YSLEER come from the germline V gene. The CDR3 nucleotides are TGCGCCAGCAGCCAAGATTACCTAGCGGGGGCAGCCAAAAACATTCAGTACTTC. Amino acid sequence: CASSQDYLAGAAKNIQYF.

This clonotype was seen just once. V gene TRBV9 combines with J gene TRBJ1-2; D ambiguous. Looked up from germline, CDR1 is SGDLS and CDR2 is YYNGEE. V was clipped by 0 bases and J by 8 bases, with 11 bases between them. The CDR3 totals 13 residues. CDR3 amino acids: CASSVAGGWGYTF. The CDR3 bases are TGTGCCAGCAGCGTAGCAGGAGGGTGGGGCTACACCTTC.

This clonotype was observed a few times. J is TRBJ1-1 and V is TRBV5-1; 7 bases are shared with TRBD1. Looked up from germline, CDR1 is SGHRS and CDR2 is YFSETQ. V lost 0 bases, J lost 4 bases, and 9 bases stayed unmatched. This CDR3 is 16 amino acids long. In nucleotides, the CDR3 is TGCGCCAGCAGCTTGGACCGGACAGGTGGCCGCACTGAAGCTTTCTTT. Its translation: CASSLDRTGGRTEAFF.